These T cell receptor beta chains were read from a single sample in a study of spatial heterogeneity in lung cancer. TCRdb reprocessed the 5' RACE reads with MiXCR, giving one entry per CDR3 protein. The sample consists of approximately 92,000 distinct CDR3 sequences, roughly 12% of them appearing once. The sequences come from PBMCs, collected at surgery. These receptors all stem from a male donor with early-stage non-small cell lung cancer. Both conserved end residues are part of each CDR3. The D gene is left open where the match is weak. Some rows have no size entry. The others give once, few or many, or a class for an expanded clone.

v_call: TRBV20-1; cdr3_length: 16; d_call: TRBD2; j_call: TRBJ2-3; clone_size: few; cdr3_nt: TGCAGTGCTAGAGAGGGACTAGCGGAAGACACAGATACGCAGTATTTT; cdr3_aa: CSAREGLAEDTDTQYF
v_call: TRBV10-3; cdr3_length: 14; d_call: -; j_call: TRBJ2-7; clone_size: few; cdr3_nt: TGTGCCATCAGTGAATTGGCTGCCTCCTACGAGCAGTACTTC; cdr3_aa: CAISELAASYEQYF
v_call: TRBV24-1; cdr3_length: 15; d_call: -; j_call: TRBJ1-5; clone_size: -; cdr3_nt: TGTGCCACCAGTGACAGTGCCTATAGCAATCAGCCCCAGCATTTT; cdr3_aa: CATSDSAYSNQPQHF
v_call: TRBV20-1; cdr3_length: 12; d_call: TRBD2; j_call: TRBJ2-4; clone_size: few; cdr3_nt: TGCAGTGCATACACGGGGGGTAGGATTCAGTACTTC; cdr3_aa: CSAYTGGRIQYF
v_call: TRBV7-2; cdr3_length: 13; d_call: -; j_call: TRBJ2-3; clone_size: few; cdr3_nt: TGTGCCAGCAGCGGCCCAGCGAAAGATACGCAGTATTTT; cdr3_aa: CASSGPAKDTQYF
v_call: TRBV28; cdr3_length: 15; d_call: TRBD1; j_call: TRBJ2-3; clone_size: few; cdr3_nt: TGTGCCAGCAGTCAAACAGGGGGCGAAACAGATACGCAGTATTTT; cdr3_aa: CASSQTGGETDTQYF
v_call: TRBV4-2; cdr3_length: 18; d_call: -; j_call: TRBJ1-2; clone_size: -; cdr3_nt: TGTGCCAGCAGCCAAGATCCCGGACGTCCGTCAGCTAACTATGGCTACACCTTC; cdr3_aa: CASSQDPGRPSANYGYTF
v_call: TRBV24-1; cdr3_length: 17; d_call: -; j_call: TRBJ2-3; clone_size: -; cdr3_nt: TGTGCCACCAGTGACCCCCTCGACAGGAAAGGGACAGATACGCAGTATTTT; cdr3_aa: CATSDPLDRKGTDTQYF
v_call: TRBV5-1; cdr3_length: 15; d_call: TRBD2; j_call: TRBJ2-5; clone_size: many; cdr3_nt: TGCGCCAGCAGCTTGGAAGGGACTAGGGCAGAGACCCAGTACTTC; cdr3_aa: CASSLEGTRAETQYF
v_call: TRBV29-1; cdr3_length: 12; d_call: TRBD1; j_call: TRBJ2-7; clone_size: many; cdr3_nt: TGCAGCGTCGGACAGGCTTCCTACGAGCAGTACTTC; cdr3_aa: CSVGQASYEQYF
v_call: TRBV10-2; cdr3_length: 12; d_call: -; j_call: TRBJ2-7; clone_size: -; cdr3_nt: TGCGCCAGCAGCGCCAGAGAGCGCGAGCAGTACTTC; cdr3_aa: CASSAREREQYF
v_call: TRBV6-2/TRBV6-3; cdr3_length: 13; d_call: -; j_call: TRBJ2-7; clone_size: -; cdr3_nt: TGTGCCAGCCGACGGACAGGAGGGGGCGAGCAGTACTTC; cdr3_aa: CASRRTGGGEQYF
v_call: TRBV4-3; cdr3_length: 14; d_call: -; j_call: TRBJ1-5; clone_size: -; cdr3_nt: TGCGCCAGCAGCCAAGACGCAGGGTGGCAGCCCCAGCATTTT; cdr3_aa: CASSQDAGWQPQHF
v_call: TRBV29-1; cdr3_length: 12; d_call: TRBD1; j_call: TRBJ2-5; clone_size: few; cdr3_nt: TGCAGCGTTGAAACAGGGGGAGAGACCCAGTACTTC; cdr3_aa: CSVETGGETQYF
v_call: TRBV7-6; cdr3_length: 18; d_call: TRBD2; j_call: TRBJ2-5; clone_size: many; cdr3_nt: TGTGCCAGCAGCCCCGAAGCGGGGGGCCCTCGACTTGGACAGACCCAGTACTTC; cdr3_aa: CASSPEAGGPRLGQTQYF
v_call: TRBV12-3/TRBV12-4; cdr3_length: 11; d_call: -; j_call: TRBJ1-2; clone_size: -; cdr3_nt: TGTGCCAGCAGTTCCCTTCCGGGCTACACCTTC; cdr3_aa: CASSSLPGYTF
v_call: TRBV20-1; cdr3_length: 14; d_call: TRBD2; j_call: TRBJ2-3; clone_size: -; cdr3_nt: TGCAGTGCCGCCCTAGCGGGGAACACAGATACGCAGTATTTT; cdr3_aa: CSAALAGNTDTQYF
v_call: TRBV20-1; cdr3_length: 16; d_call: TRBD2; j_call: TRBJ2-3; clone_size: -; cdr3_nt: TGCAGTGCTAGGGAATCTAGCGGGAGAGCCCCAGATACGCAGTATTTT; cdr3_aa: CSARESSGRAPDTQYF
v_call: TRBV5-4; cdr3_length: 16; d_call: -; j_call: TRBJ2-3; clone_size: -; cdr3_nt: TGTGCCAGCAGCACCCGGCGGGGGACAAGCACAGATACGCAGTATTTT; cdr3_aa: CASSTRRGTSTDTQYF
v_call: TRBV28; cdr3_length: 15; d_call: -; j_call: TRBJ2-7; clone_size: many; cdr3_nt: TGTGCCAGCAGTCTACCCGGGACATCCCCCTACGAGCAGTACTTC; cdr3_aa: CASSLPGTSPYEQYF
v_call: TRBV28; cdr3_length: 15; d_call: TRBD2; j_call: TRBJ2-5; clone_size: -; cdr3_nt: TGTGCCAGCAGTTTAGTAGGGACTACACAAGAGACCCAGTACTTC; cdr3_aa: CASSLVGTTQETQYF
v_call: TRBV10-3; cdr3_length: 15; d_call: TRBD1; j_call: TRBJ1-2; clone_size: -; cdr3_nt: TGTGCCATCAGTGACTCGGGACAGGGGGCACTTGGCTACACCTTC; cdr3_aa: CAISDSGQGALGYTF
v_call: TRBV15; cdr3_length: 15; d_call: -; j_call: TRBJ1-2; clone_size: few; cdr3_nt: TGTGCCACCAGCAGAGATCCCCGTGGGGGGGATGGCTACACCTTC; cdr3_aa: CATSRDPRGGDGYTF
v_call: TRBV20-1; cdr3_length: 16; d_call: TRBD1; j_call: TRBJ1-5; clone_size: few; cdr3_nt: TGCAGTGCCCAGGGGAGCGGGACAGGGGCCGAAGTGCCCCAGCATTTT; cdr3_aa: CSAQGSGTGAEVPQHF
v_call: TRBV6-5; cdr3_length: 18; d_call: -; j_call: TRBJ2-1; clone_size: once; cdr3_nt: TGTGCGACCACGCCGGGGGCTTGGAGGGTTGACTCCTACAATGAGCAGTTCTTC; cdr3_aa: CATTPGAWRVDSYNEQFF
v_call: TRBV6-2/TRBV6-3; cdr3_length: 17; d_call: TRBD2; j_call: TRBJ2-2; clone_size: many; cdr3_nt: TGTGCCAGCAGTTACCCGGGACTAGCGGGAGTGGCCGGGGAGCTGTTTTTT; cdr3_aa: CASSYPGLAGVAGELFF
v_call: TRBV20-1; cdr3_length: 19; d_call: TRBD2; j_call: TRBJ2-2; clone_size: -; cdr3_nt: TGCAGTGCTAGGGCACTAGCGGGAGCCCTTGGCCCGGGCACCGGGGAGCTGTTTTTT; cdr3_aa: CSARALAGALGPGTGELFF
v_call: TRBV3-1; cdr3_length: 16; d_call: TRBD1; j_call: TRBJ1-1; clone_size: -; cdr3_nt: TGTGCCAGCAGCCAAGTAGCAGGACACAGGGGCACTGAAGCTTTCTTT; cdr3_aa: CASSQVAGHRGTEAFF
v_call: TRBV2; cdr3_length: 13; d_call: TRBD1; j_call: TRBJ1-5; clone_size: -; cdr3_nt: TGTGCCAGCAGCGGGACAGGAAATCAGCCCCAGCATTTT; cdr3_aa: CASSGTGNQPQHF
v_call: TRBV10-3; cdr3_length: 15; d_call: TRBD2; j_call: TRBJ2-5; clone_size: -; cdr3_nt: TGTGCCATCAGTGAGGGACTAGCGGGGGAGGAGACCCAGTACTTC; cdr3_aa: CAISEGLAGEETQYF
v_call: TRBV16; cdr3_length: 17; d_call: -; j_call: TRBJ1-1; clone_size: -; cdr3_nt: TGTGCCAGCAGCCAGCTTCCGTCGGACTCTTTGAACACTGAAGCTTTCTTT; cdr3_aa: CASSQLPSDSLNTEAFF
v_call: TRBV2; cdr3_length: 13; d_call: -; j_call: TRBJ2-1; clone_size: -; cdr3_nt: TGTGCCAGCAGTGCAGCAGGGTTTAATGAGCAGTTCTTC; cdr3_aa: CASSAAGFNEQFF
v_call: TRBV5-6; cdr3_length: 15; d_call: TRBD1; j_call: TRBJ2-3; clone_size: few; cdr3_nt: TGTGCCAGCAGCCCAGACAGGGGTCGCCGAGTTTCGCAGTATTTT; cdr3_aa: CASSPDRGRRVSQYF
v_call: TRBV30; cdr3_length: 13; d_call: TRBD1; j_call: TRBJ1-1; clone_size: few; cdr3_nt: TGTGCCTGGGACAGGGGGAGGGACACTGAAGCTTTCTTT; cdr3_aa: CAWDRGRDTEAFF
v_call: TRBV4-3; cdr3_length: 15; d_call: -; j_call: TRBJ2-2; clone_size: many; cdr3_nt: TGCGCCAGCAGCCTCGAAAGCAAGAACACCGGGGAGCTGTTTTTT; cdr3_aa: CASSLESKNTGELFF
v_call: TRBV10-3; cdr3_length: 14; d_call: TRBD1; j_call: TRBJ2-3; clone_size: few; cdr3_nt: TGTGCCATCAGAGAAGACAGGGGATCCGATACGCAGTATTTT; cdr3_aa: CAIREDRGSDTQYF
v_call: TRBV5-4; cdr3_length: 14; d_call: -; j_call: TRBJ2-5; clone_size: few; cdr3_nt: TGTGCCAGCAGCTTCCGGGAGCACCAAGAGACCCAGTACTTC; cdr3_aa: CASSFREHQETQYF
v_call: TRBV7-9; cdr3_length: 12; d_call: -; j_call: TRBJ2-1; clone_size: -; cdr3_nt: TGTGCCAGCAGCCCCGTCGGGGCAGGGGTGTTCTTC; cdr3_aa: CASSPVGAGVFF
v_call: TRBV6-4; cdr3_length: 14; d_call: -; j_call: TRBJ2-3; clone_size: -; cdr3_nt: TGTGCCAGCAGTGAGGGGCTTTGGTCGGAAACGCAGTATTTT; cdr3_aa: CASSEGLWSETQYF
v_call: TRBV11-2; cdr3_length: 16; d_call: TRBD2; j_call: TRBJ2-3; clone_size: few; cdr3_nt: TGTGCCAGCAGCTTGGCGTTTACTAGCGTAACAGATACGCAGTATTTT; cdr3_aa: CASSLAFTSVTDTQYF
v_call: TRBV7-3; cdr3_length: 15; d_call: TRBD2; j_call: TRBJ2-3; clone_size: -; cdr3_nt: TGTGCCAGCAGGGAAGCGGGAGGAAATACAGATACGCAGTATTTT; cdr3_aa: CASREAGGNTDTQYF
v_call: TRBV4-2; cdr3_length: 16; d_call: TRBD2; j_call: TRBJ2-1; clone_size: -; cdr3_nt: TGTGCCAGCAGTGATACCGGGACTAGCGTATACAATGAGCAGTTCTTC; cdr3_aa: CASSDTGTSVYNEQFF
v_call: TRBV11-2; cdr3_length: 15; d_call: -; j_call: TRBJ2-3; clone_size: many; cdr3_nt: TGTGCCAGCAGTTACAATTCGGGGTCGGGAGATACGCAGTATTTT; cdr3_aa: CASSYNSGSGDTQYF
v_call: TRBV5-1; cdr3_length: 16; d_call: TRBD2; j_call: TRBJ2-2; clone_size: many; cdr3_nt: TGCGCCAGCAGCACGGGACTAGCGGGAATGAACGGGGAGCTGTTTTTT; cdr3_aa: CASSTGLAGMNGELFF
v_call: TRBV7-9; cdr3_length: 14; d_call: -; j_call: TRBJ1-1; clone_size: few; cdr3_nt: TGTGCCAGCAGCCCCGACAGCTCGTACACTGAAGCTTTCTTT; cdr3_aa: CASSPDSSYTEAFF
v_call: TRBV9; cdr3_length: 15; d_call: TRBD1; j_call: TRBJ1-6; clone_size: -; cdr3_nt: TGTGCCAGCAGCGCCAGACAGGGCTATAATTCACCCCTCCACTTT; cdr3_aa: CASSARQGYNSPLHF